The next 27 T cell receptor beta chains were all read from a single sample in a study of T and B cells in COVID-19 patients. TRB was amplified from roughly 250-500 ng of blood genomic DNA. TRB rearrangements were amplified by multiplex PCR with BIOMED2 TRB-A/B primers. TCRdb recomputed calls from the multiplex PCR reads with MiXCR, one row per CDR3 protein. The sample lists under 5,000 distinct CDR3 sequences, less than 30% seen once, with 22% in the top ten. Sequenced input: blood. The receptors were sampled from a human donor with active COVID-19.

By sample share, this clonotype is medium-sized. This chain uses TRBV6-1 with TRBJ2-7, with TRBD1 matching 7 bases. The V gene end was trimmed by 8 bases and the J gene end by 3 bases; junction bases not matched to a gene: 13. The CDR3 is 15 residues long. Germline assignment: CDR1 MNHNS and CDR2 SASEGT. The CDR3 DNA follows: TGTGCCAGCCCCGCCCCGGGACAGACCTACTACGAGCAGTACTTC. Encoded protein: CASPAPGQTYYEQYF.

This clonotype is medium-sized by share. The rearrangement joins TRBV27 to TRBJ2-7; no clear D. This CDR3 has 13 amino acids. The V gene's germline CDR1 is MNHEY and CDR2 SMNVEV (reference sequence). The V gene lost 4 bases and the J gene lost 0 bases, with 7 bases spanning the gap. CDR3 nucleotide sequence: TGTGCCAGCAGTTCGCCTTCCTCCTACGAGCAGTACTTC. Its protein is CASSSPSSYEQYF.

The J gene is TRBJ2-2, the V gene TRBV7-9; D might be TRBD1 or TRBD2, each matching 5 bases. CDR1 is SEHNR, CDR2 FQNEAQ, per germline (reference sequence). CDR3 size: 15 residues. Deletions cut 1 base from V and 1 base from J, with 7 bases between. The CDR3 protein is CASSLGGVNTGELFF. In nucleotides, the CDR3 is TGTGCCAGCAGCTTAGGAGGGGTGAACACCGGGGAGCTGTTTTTT.

By frequency in the sample, this clonotype is medium-sized (0.01 to 0.1%). The chain recombines TRBV5-4 with TRBJ2-1; 8 nucleotides match TRBD1. The length of the CDR3 is 15 residues. After removal of 0 bases from V and 4 bases from J, the junction contained 3 bases not matched to a gene. CDR1 is SGHNT, CDR2 YYREEE, per germline (reference sequence). The CDR3 sequence: CASSLGTGLYNEQFF. The CDR3 nucleotides read TGTGCCAGCAGCTTGGGGACAGGGCTATACAATGAGCAGTTCTTC.

Details on this clonotype: This sequence may be a read error, since a much larger clone differs from it by one base. This chain links TRBV5-6 with TRBJ2-7; TRBD2 matches 8 bases. Per germline, CDR1 SGHDT and CDR2 YYEEEE. The CDR3 is 16 residues long. As DNA, the CDR3 is TGTGCCAGCAGCTCCGGGGGGCGGGAGGACTCCTTCGAGCAGTACTTC. Amino acid sequence: CASSSGGREDSFEQYF.

There are a few counts of this clonotype. V gene TRBV20-1 combines with J gene TRBJ1-1, with D uncertain. V shed 5 bases and J shed 1 base, with 8 bases lying between them. This CDR3 spans 12 amino acids. The germline CDR1 and CDR2 sequences are DFQATT and SNEGSKA (reference sequence). The CDR3 loop is CSAYIGNTEAFF. The CDR3 bases are TGCAGTGCTTACATTGGGAACACTGAAGCTTTCTTT.

In its sample, this clonotype is medium-sized. This rearrangement joins TRBV6-2 or TRBV6-3 to TRBJ2-5, with no clear D. The length of the CDR3 is 11 residues. V was shortened by 2 bases and J by 5 bases, with 3 bases between the two germline ends. Germline V gene data show CDR1 as MNHEY and CDR2 as SVGEGT. CDR3 protein: CASSYVETQYF. CDR3 nucleotides: TGTGCCAGCAGTTACGTGGAGACCCAGTACTTC.

This clonotype was found a few times. The chain couples TRBV20-1 to TRBJ2-3; TRBD2 aligns across 9 bases. CDR3 size: 14 residues. CDR1 is DFQATT and CDR2 is SNEGSKA in the germline V gene (reference sequence). Trimming at V came to 8 bases and at J to 3 bases, leaving 9 bases not matched to a gene. DNA for the CDR3: TGCAGTCGCCTAGCGGGAATGAGAACAGATACGCAGTATTTT. Translated: CSRLAGMRTDTQYF.

The chain employs TRBV20-1 and TRBJ2-7; D remains ambiguous. The V end was cut by 6 bases, the J end by 5 bases, with 14 bases between. This CDR3 comprises 12 residues. Germline V gene sequence: CDR1 DFQATT, CDR2 SNEGSKA (reference sequence). CDR3 sequence reads: CSASGPPNEQYF. The CDR3 bases are TGCAGTGCCTCGGGTCCTCCTAACGAGCAGTACTTC.

This clonotype rates as medium-sized. The V call is TRBV5-1, the J call TRBJ2-6; D gene ambiguous. V lost 6 bases to trimming and J lost 2 bases, with 9 bases between them. Germline CDR1 and CDR2: SGHRS and YFSETQ. CDR3 length: 14 amino acids. The CDR3: CASIVGPGANVLTF. CDR3 DNA: TGCGCCAGCATCGTAGGCCCTGGGGCCAACGTCCTGACTTTC.

There are a few counts of this clonotype. The CDR3 sequence: CASSLEQGGDEQFF. The CDR3 DNA reads TGCGCCAGCAGCTTGGAACAGGGGGGCGATGAGCAGTTCTTC. The V call is TRBV5-1, the J call TRBJ2-1; TRBD1 agrees at 8 bases. The CDR3 loop spans 14 amino acids. The V segment lost 0 bases and the J segment 8 bases; nucleotides outside the gene matches: 4. Per germline, CDR1 SGHRS and CDR2 YFSETQ.

The CDR3, as DNA: TGCAGTGCTAGAGATCCGACTAGCGGGAGGCCAGATACGCAGTATTTT. Residues: CSARDPTSGRPDTQYF. The J gene is TRBJ2-3, the V gene TRBV20-1; 13 nucleotides match TRBD2. The CDR3 extends over 16 amino acids. Germline assignment: CDR1 DFQATT and CDR2 SNEGSKA (reference sequence). With 0 bases clipped from V and 4 bases from J, the junction kept 4 bases outside the gene matches.

This clonotype is termed medium-sized. V usage is TRBV6-6 and J usage is TRBJ1-5, with D perhaps matching TRBD1 (6 bases). Trimming removed 5 bases from V and 2 bases from J, with 13 bases in between. CDR1 and CDR2 from the germline V gene are MNHNY and SVGAGI (reference sequence). The length of the CDR3 is 15 residues. CDR3 DNA sequence: TGTGCCAGCAGTACCTGGGGGCTGGGCAATCAGCCCCAGCATTTT. Protein product: CASSTWGLGNQPQHF.

The sample holds a few counts of this clonotype. V and J are TRBV24-1 and TRBJ2-3, with D perhaps being TRBD1 or TRBD2 (7 bases each). V lost 9 bases and J lost 5, with 17 bases in between. This CDR3 is built from 14 residues. The germline V gene has CDR1 KGHDR and CDR2 SFDVKD. Here the CDR3 reads CATAPTGRVDTQYF. The DNA of the CDR3 is TGTGCCACCGCCCCGACAGGGAGGGTAGATACGCAGTATTTT.

This clonotype was seen a handful of times. The V call is TRBV6-1, the J call TRBJ1-5; 7 nucleotides align to TRBD1. The CDR3 runs 13 residues. Per the germline V gene, CDR1 is MNHNS and CDR2 is SASEGT. V lost 8 bases, J lost 5 bases, and 6 bases stayed unmatched. CDR3 loop: CASGGTADQPQHF. The CDR3 DNA follows: TGTGCCAGCGGTGGGACAGCCGATCAGCCCCAGCATTTT.

In regard to this clonotype: A much more abundant neighbour one base away suggests this may be a read error. The J gene is TRBJ1-6, the V gene TRBV27, with D perhaps matching TRBD1 (5 bases). CDR3 size: 17 residues. CDR1 is MNHEY and CDR2 is SMNVEV in the germline V gene (reference sequence). The CDR3 spells CSSSLQASSSYNSPLHF. The CDR3 bases are TGTTCCAGCAGTTTACAGGCGTCTAGCTCCTATAATTCACCCCTCCACTTT.

As concerns this clonotype: This clone may be a read error of a much larger clone one base away. The rearrangement joins TRBV6-5 to TRBJ2-7; D gene uncertain. Trimming took off 9 bases at V and 7 bases at J, with 19 bases between the two ends. CDR1 and CDR2 from the germline V gene are MNHEY and SVGAGI. This CDR3 comprises 13 residues. The CDR3 nucleotides are TGTGCCAGGATCCGGACCCCTAACAATGAGCAGTACTTC. It is translated as CARIRTPNNEQYF.

The V call is TRBV5-4, the J call TRBJ1-1; no firm D call. Germline-derived CDR1 and CDR2 are SGHNT and YYREEE (reference sequence). The CDR3 loop spans 14 amino acids. With 1 base removed from V and 5 bases from J, the gap between germline ends came to 12 bases. The CDR3 sequence is CASSLPRPGTEAFF. The CDR3 DNA sequence: TGTGCCAGCAGCTTGCCCAGGCCGGGGACTGAAGCTTTCTTT.

This clonotype is judged medium-sized (0.01 to 0.1%). The V call is TRBV15, the J call TRBJ2-5, with TRBD2 identical over 7 bases. V shed 0 bases, J shed 4 bases, and the junction held 5 bases outside the gene matches. The CDR3 spans 15 residues. Germline V gene sequence: CDR1 LNHNV, CDR2 YYDKDF (reference sequence). The CDR3 loop is CATSRDLGTIETQYF. The CDR3 DNA sequence: TGTGCCACCAGCAGAGATCTGGGGACTATAGAGACCCAGTACTTC.

Concerning this clonotype: This may be a read error, as it is one base from a much larger clone. The chain combines TRBV15 with TRBJ1-1; no clear D. Germline-derived CDR1 and CDR2 are LNHNV and YYDKDF (reference sequence). This CDR3 has 15 residues. The CDR3 DNA sequence: TGTACCACCAGCAGAGGGCAGCAGTTGAACACTGAAGCTTTCTTT. Protein: CTTSRGQQLNTEAFF. The full variable domain, in which reference TRBV15 and TRBJ1-1 provide the parts outside the CDR3, is DAMVIQNPRYQVTQFGKPVTLSCSQTLNHNVMYWYQQKSSQAPKLLFHYYDKDFNNEADTPDNFQSRRPNTSFCFLDIRSPGLGDTAMYLCTTSRGQQLNTEAFFGQGTRLTVV.

This clonotype is medium-sized (0.01 to 0.1%) by share. The rearrangement links TRBV12-3 or TRBV12-4 to TRBJ1-2; D remains ambiguous. The CDR3 totals 13 residues. Trimming took 3 bases from V and 2 from J, leaving 7 bases between them. CDR3 protein: CASSLGRNYGYTF. Written as DNA, the CDR3 is TGTGCCAGCAGTTTGGGCAGAAACTATGGCTACACCTTC.

By sample share, this clonotype is medium-sized. The rearrangement joins TRBV19 to TRBJ2-5; D is perhaps TRBD1 or TRBD2 (5 bases each). Germline-derived CDR1 and CDR2 are LNHDA and SQIVND (reference sequence). The CDR3 totals 14 residues. Deletions cut 4 bases from V and 3 bases from J, with 12 bases between. In DNA form, the CDR3 reads TGTGCCAGTAGTACCCCCCGAGGGGAAGAGACCCAGTACTTC. It yields the protein CASSTPRGEETQYF.

By its share, this clonotype is medium-sized (0.01 to 0.1%). This sequence joins TRBV24-1 and TRBJ2-3; 8 nucleotides line up with TRBD2. Germline assignment: CDR1 KGHDR and CDR2 SFDVKD. V dropped 5 bases and J dropped 4; count of bases not matched to a gene: 4. There are 14 residues in the CDR3. The CDR3 is CATSGAGGADTQYF. The CDR3 bases are TGTGCCACCAGTGGCGCGGGAGGCGCAGATACGCAGTATTTT.

This clonotype is categorized as medium-sized. The V call is TRBV4-3, the J call TRBJ2-1; possibly TRBD2 for D (6 bases). Per the germline V gene, CDR1 is LGHNA and CDR2 is YSLEER. This CDR3 comprises 14 residues. V lost 1 base, J lost 2 bases, and 6 bases lay in between. CDR3 loop: CASSQGGAYNEQFF. The CDR3 bases are TGCGCCAGCAGCCAAGGGGGGGCCTACAATGAGCAGTTCTTC.

The V call is TRBV4-3, the J call TRBJ2-5; D perhaps matches TRBD2 (5 bases). Trimming took 4 bases from V and 5 from J, leaving 14 bases between them. Germline assignment: CDR1 LGHNA and CDR2 YSLEER. The CDR3 has 14 residues. The CDR3 DNA sequence: TGCGCCAGCAGCCTGACCGGACTTGAGGAGACCCAGTACTTC. This codes for CASSLTGLEETQYF.

By frequency in the sample, this clonotype is medium-sized. The chain uses TRBV5-1 and TRBJ1-2; the D is unclear. V was pared by 4 bases and J by 0 bases, with 10 bases between. The CDR3 extends over 14 amino acids. CDR1 is SGHRS, CDR2 YFSETQ, per germline. The CDR3: CASSLEGANYGYTF. The CDR3 nucleotides read TGCGCCAGCAGCCTAGAGGGAGCTAACTATGGCTACACCTTC.

This clonotype was counted a few times. V and J are TRBV18 and TRBJ2-7; no clear D. The CDR3 sequence is 14 residues long. V was pared by 6 bases and J by 4 bases, with 16 bases between. Germline assignment: CDR1 KGHSH and CDR2 LQKENI. The DNA for the CDR3 is TGTGCCAGCTCCCCCCGGACCGGAGAGTACGAGCAGTACTTC. Its translation: CASSPRTGEYEQYF.